The source of this T cell receptor beta chain is a study of cytomegalovirus exposure and HLA in healthy donors. It was with 60 Vbeta and 13 Jbeta primers that the PCR ran. Assay: immunoSEQ multiplex PCR; the TCRdb copy retains only in-frame clones and omits some. The table records about 130,000 clones, 77% of them present only once. Germline V CDR1 and CDR2: SGHVS, FNYEAQ. J was trimmed by 0 bases and V by 4 bases; bases with no gene match: 3. The CDR3 is 14 residues long. This clone was found a few times. Sequencing was carried out using PBMCs. The chain joins TRBV7-6 to TRBJ2-7, with 7 positions matching TRBD2. The clonotype originates from a woman between 40 and 50 years old in good health and CMV-seropositive. DNA for the CDR3: TGTGCCAGCAGCTATACTAGCGTCTCCTACGAGCAGTACTTC. Its protein product is CASSYTSVSYEQYF. The full variable domain, its missing parts supplied by reference TRBV7-6 and TRBJ2-7, is GAGVSQSPRYKVTKRGQDVALRCDPISGHVSLYWYRQALGQGPEFLTYFNYEAQQDKSGLPNDRFSAERPEGSISTLTIQRTEQRDSAMYRCASSYTSVSYEQYFGPGTRLTVT.